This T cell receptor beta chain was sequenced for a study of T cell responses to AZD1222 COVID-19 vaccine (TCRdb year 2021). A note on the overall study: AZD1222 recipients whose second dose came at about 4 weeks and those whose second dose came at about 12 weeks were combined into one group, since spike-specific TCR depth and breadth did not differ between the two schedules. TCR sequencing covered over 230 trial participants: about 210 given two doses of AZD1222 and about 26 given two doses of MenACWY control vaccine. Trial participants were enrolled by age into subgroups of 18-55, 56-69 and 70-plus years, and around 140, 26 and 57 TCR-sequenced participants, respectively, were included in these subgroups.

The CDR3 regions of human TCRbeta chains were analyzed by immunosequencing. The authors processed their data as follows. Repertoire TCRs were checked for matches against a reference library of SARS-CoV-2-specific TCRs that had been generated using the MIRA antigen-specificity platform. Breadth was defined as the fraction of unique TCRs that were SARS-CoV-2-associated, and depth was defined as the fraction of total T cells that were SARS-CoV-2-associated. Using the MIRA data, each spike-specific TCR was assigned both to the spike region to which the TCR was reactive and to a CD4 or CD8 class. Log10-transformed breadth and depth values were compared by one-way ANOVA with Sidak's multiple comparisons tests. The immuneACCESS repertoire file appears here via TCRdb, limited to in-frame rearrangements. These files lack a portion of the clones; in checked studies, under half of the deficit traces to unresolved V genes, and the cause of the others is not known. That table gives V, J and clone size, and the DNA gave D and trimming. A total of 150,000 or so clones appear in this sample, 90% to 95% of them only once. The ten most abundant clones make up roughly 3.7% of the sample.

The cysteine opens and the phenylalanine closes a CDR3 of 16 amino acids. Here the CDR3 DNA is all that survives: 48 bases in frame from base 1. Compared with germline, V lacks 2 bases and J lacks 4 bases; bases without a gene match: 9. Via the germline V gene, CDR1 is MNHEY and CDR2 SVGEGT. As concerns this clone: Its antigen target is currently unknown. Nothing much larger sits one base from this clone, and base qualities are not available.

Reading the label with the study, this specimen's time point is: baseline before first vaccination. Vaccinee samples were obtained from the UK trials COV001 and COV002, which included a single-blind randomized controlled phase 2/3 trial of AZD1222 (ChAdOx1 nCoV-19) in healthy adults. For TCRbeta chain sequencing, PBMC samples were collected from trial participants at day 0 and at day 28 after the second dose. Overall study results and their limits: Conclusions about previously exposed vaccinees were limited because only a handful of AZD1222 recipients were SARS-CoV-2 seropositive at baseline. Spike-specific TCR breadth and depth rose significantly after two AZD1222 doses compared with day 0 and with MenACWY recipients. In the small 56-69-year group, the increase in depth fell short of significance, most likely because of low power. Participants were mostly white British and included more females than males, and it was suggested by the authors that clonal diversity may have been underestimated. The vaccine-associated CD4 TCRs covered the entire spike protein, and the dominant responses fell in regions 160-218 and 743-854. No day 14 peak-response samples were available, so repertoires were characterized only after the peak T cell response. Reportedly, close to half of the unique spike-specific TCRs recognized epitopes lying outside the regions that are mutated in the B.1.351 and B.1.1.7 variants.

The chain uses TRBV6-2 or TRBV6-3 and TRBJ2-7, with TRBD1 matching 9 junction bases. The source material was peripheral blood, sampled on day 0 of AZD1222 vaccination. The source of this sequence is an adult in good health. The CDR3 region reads CASSYIPGQGQYEQYF. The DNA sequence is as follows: TGTGCCAGCAGTTACATACCGGGACAGGGTCAATACGAGCAGTACTTC.